These T cell receptor beta chains were read from a single sample in a study of blood T cell repertoires in COVID-19. The assay was immunoSEQ multiplex PCR, and TCRdb's table has in-frame clones only and misses some. The sample has 150,000 to 200,000 clones; nearly 85% are singletons. The sample was peripheral blood. The origin of the receptors is a woman aged 25 to 45 with acute or convalescent COVID-19. Both conserved end residues are part of each CDR3. The order of the fields is J gene, clone size, V gene, CDR3 length, D gene, CDR3 protein, CDR3 DNA. D genes are given only for firm matches. For some rows the clone size is stated as once, few or many, or as a class when expanded; others skip it.

>TRBJ2-7|once|TRBV10-3|14|TRBD2
CAIKPAGGPYEQYF
TGTGCCATCAAGCCAGCGGGAGGGCCCTACGAGCAGTACTTC
>TRBJ2-7|-|TRBV5-4|13|-
CASSPKEGYEQYF
TGTGCCAGCAGCCCCAAGGAGGGCTACGAGCAGTACTTC
>TRBJ2-3|-|TRBV20-1|14|-
CSASLTRATDTQYF
TGCAGTGCTAGTTTAACTAGAGCGACAGATACGCAGTATTTT
>TRBJ2-7|once|TRBV28|15|-
CASSLPPGQHYEQYF
TGTGCCAGCAGTTTACCCCCCGGACAGCACTACGAGCAGTACTTC
>TRBJ2-2|-|TRBV19|15|-
CASSIVRSSTGELFF
TGTGCCAGTAGTATAGTCAGGTCGAGCACCGGGGAGCTGTTTTTT
>TRBJ2-7|-|TRBV27|13|-
CASSGTRAYEQYF
TGTGCCAGCAGCGGGACAAGAGCCTACGAGCAGTACTTC
>TRBJ1-4|-|TRBV19|16|-
CASSILVPRTAEKLFF
TGTGCCAGTAGTATCCTAGTTCCCCGGACAGCTGAAAAACTGTTTTTT
>TRBJ2-1|-|TRBV7-8|16|TRBD1
CASSLDGQGRYNEQFF
TGTGCCAGCAGCTTAGATGGACAGGGGAGATACAATGAGCAGTTCTTC
>TRBJ1-1|-|TRBV11-2|15|TRBD1
CASSLDRGRFAEAFF
TGTGCCAGCAGCTTAGACAGGGGGCGCTTCGCTGAAGCTTTCTTT
>TRBJ1-6|-|TRBV2|14|-
CASSGVARNSPLHF
TGTGCCAGCAGCGGGGTAGCGAGAAATTCACCCCTCCACTTT
>TRBJ2-5|-|TRBV5-1|14|TRBD1
CASSSSGTEETQYF
TGCGCCAGCAGCTCTTCCGGGACAGAGGAGACCCAGTACTTC
>TRBJ2-5|-|TRBV9|16|-
CASSAPPGPFQETQYF
TGTGCCAGCAGCGCCCCCCCAGGGCCCTTCCAAGAGACCCAGTACTTC
>TRBJ2-7|-|TRBV7-9|14|TRBD1
CASSLAGQVYEQYF
TGTGCCAGCAGCTTAGCCGGACAGGTCTACGAGCAGTACTTC
>TRBJ2-5|-|TRBV5-8|13|-
CASSLTGVGTQYF
TGTGCCAGCAGCTTGACCGGGGTCGGGACCCAGTACTTC
>TRBJ1-2|many|TRBV5-1|14|-
CASSLDGLADGYTF
TGCGCCAGCAGCCTGGACGGCCTGGCGGATGGCTACACCTTC
>TRBJ1-2|-|TRBV29-1|13|-
CSSNRDTGPGYTF
TGCAGCTCCAACAGGGACACCGGACCTGGCTACACCTTC
>TRBJ1-6|-|TRBV28|14|-
CASLRQLIGSPLHF
TGTGCCAGCCTTAGACAGCTAATAGGTTCACCCCTCCACTTT
>TRBJ1-3|few|TRBV5-1|14|-
CASSPRVSGNTIYF
TGCGCCAGCAGCCCGCGGGTCTCTGGAAACACCATATATTTT
>TRBJ1-1|-|TRBV7-8|13|TRBD1
CASSIGTGTEAFF
TGTGCCAGCAGCATTGGGACAGGCACTGAAGCTTTCTTT
>TRBJ2-2|-|TRBV29-1|13|-
CSVALLRTGELFF
TGCAGCGTTGCCCTCTTGCGGACCGGGGAGCTGTTTTTT
>TRBJ2-3|-|TRBV28|18|TRBD2
CASTLIPGLAGITDTQYF
TGTGCCAGCACCCTTATCCCGGGACTAGCGGGGATCACAGATACGCAGTATTTT
>TRBJ2-3|few|TRBV9|16|TRBD1
CASSVGQGTSTDTQYF
TGTGCCAGCAGCGTCGGACAGGGGACTAGCACAGATACGCAGTATTTT
>TRBJ2-1|-|TRBV2|15|-
CASTDGTDRSNEQFF
TGTGCCAGCACCGACGGAACTGACAGGTCCAATGAGCAGTTCTTC
>TRBJ1-2|-|TRBV29-1|17|-
CSGLVGRASSGTSGYTF
TGCAGCGGCCTAGTGGGGCGGGCCTCTTCTGGGACTAGCGGCTACACCTTC
>TRBJ2-7|-|TRBV9|17|TRBD2
CASSVDGLAGVRYEQYF
TGTGCCAGCAGCGTAGATGGACTAGCGGGAGTCCGGTACGAGCAGTACTTC
>TRBJ2-3|once|TRBV4-1|16|TRBD2
CASSHSGSSSTDTQYF
TGCGCCAGCAGCCATAGCGGGAGCTCCAGCACAGATACGCAGTATTTT
>TRBJ2-7|-|TRBV6-5|14|-
CATRGGDSSYEQYF
TGTGCCACCCGAGGAGGGGATTCCTCCTACGAGCAGTACTTC
>TRBJ2-7|-|TRBV5-1|15|TRBD1
CASRALGQGVHEQYF
TGCGCCAGCAGAGCCTTGGGACAGGGTGTGCACGAGCAGTACTTC
>TRBJ2-4|-|TRBV10-2|12|-
CASCGTPNIQYF
TGCGCCAGCTGCGGGACTCCAAACATTCAGTACTTC
>TRBJ2-5|-|TRBV28|14|-
CASSFNMAVGAQYF
TGTGCCAGCAGTTTCAACATGGCCGTAGGGGCCCAGTACTTC
>TRBJ1-6|many|TRBV28|14|TRBD1
CASSLDRAGSPLHF
TGTGCCAGCAGTTTAGACAGGGCGGGTTCACCCCTCCACTTT
>TRBJ2-7|-|TRBV27|15|TRBD2
CASSRLAGEFREQYF
TGTGCCAGCAGTCGCCTAGCGGGAGAATTTCGCGAGCAGTACTTC
>TRBJ1-5|-|TRBV15|15|-
CATSRRGAVGQPQHF
TGTGCCACCAGCAGGCGGGGGGCGGTGGGTCAGCCCCAGCATTTT
>TRBJ1-2|-|TRBV5-5|14|TRBD1
CASSHTGGPYGYTF
TGTGCCAGCAGCCACACAGGGGGGCCCTATGGCTACACCTTC
>TRBJ1-2|-|TRBV30|15|TRBD1
CAWSVQRTGIAGYTF
TGTGCCTGGAGTGTACAACGGACAGGGATCGCAGGCTACACCTTC
>TRBJ1-3|-|TRBV24-1|12|-
CATSDYGNTIYF
TGTGCCACCAGTGACTATGGAAACACCATATATTTT
>TRBJ2-7|-|TRBV7-8|12|-
CASSLVAPEQYF
TGTGCCAGCAGCTTAGTTGCGCCCGAGCAGTACTTC
>TRBJ2-3|-|TRBV7-9|17|-
CASSFSGLTSSTDTQYF
TGTGCCAGCAGCTTTTCTGGCCTTACCTCTAGCACAGATACGCAGTATTTT
>TRBJ2-1|-|TRBV6-1|14|-
CASSEAPAYNEQFF
TGTGCCAGCAGTGAAGCCCCGGCCTACAATGAGCAGTTCTTC
>TRBJ2-1|-|TRBV7-6|15|TRBD2
CASSPETSGGQEQFF
TGTGCCAGCAGCCCAGAGACTAGCGGGGGGCAAGAGCAGTTCTTC
>TRBJ1-2|-|TRBV6-2/TRBV6-3|18|TRBD1
CASSYSTHRPGQGDGYTF
TGTGCCAGCAGTTACTCGACCCACAGGCCGGGACAGGGTGATGGCTACACCTTC
>TRBJ2-2|-|TRBV28|14|TRBD2
CASRNGGASGELFF
TGTGCCAGCAGGAACGGGGGGGCCTCCGGGGAGCTGTTTTTT
>TRBJ2-3|-|TRBV19|15|TRBD2
CASTLGLARTDTQYF
TGTGCCAGTACCTTGGGACTAGCGCGGACAGATACGCAGTATTTT
>TRBJ1-2|-|TRBV15|15|-
CATSRDQSRVGGYTF
TGTGCCACCAGCAGAGATCAGTCCAGGGTCGGTGGCTACACCTTC
>TRBJ2-5|few|TRBV6-5|13|-
CASSLTVQETQYF
TGTGCCAGCAGCTTAACAGTACAAGAGACCCAGTACTTC
>TRBJ1-5|-|TRBV27|15|-
CASSLSRAGNQPQHF
TGTGCCAGCAGTTTATCGAGGGCCGGCAATCAGCCCCAGCATTTT
>TRBJ1-5|-|TRBV30|15|TRBD1
CAWSVLTGGNQPQHF
TGTGCCTGGAGTGTACTGACAGGGGGCAATCAGCCCCAGCATTTT
>TRBJ2-5|-|TRBV9|15|TRBD1
CASSVSGTGIETQYF
TGTGCCAGCAGCGTCTCCGGGACAGGGATAGAGACCCAGTACTTC
>TRBJ2-3|-|TRBV14|15|-
CASSRQGTNMDTQYF
TGTGCCAGCAGCCGTCAAGGAACTAACATGGATACGCAGTATTTT
>TRBJ2-2|-|TRBV11-3|15|TRBD2
CASSLEAGGAGELFF
TGTGCCAGCAGCTTAGAGGCGGGAGGCGCCGGGGAGCTGTTTTTT
>TRBJ2-7|-|TRBV28|17|TRBD2
CASSLTGAGGTGYEQYF
TGTGCCAGCTCTCTAACGGGGGCGGGAGGGACGGGCTACGAGCAGTACTTC
>TRBJ2-5|few|TRBV6-5|16|TRBD2
CASSYKLAGGRETQYF
TGTGCCAGCAGTTACAAGCTAGCGGGGGGCCGGGAGACCCAGTACTTC
>TRBJ1-2|-|TRBV28|13|-
CASSHGQYAGYTF
TGTGCCAGCAGTCACGGACAGTATGCGGGCTACACCTTC
>TRBJ1-2|-|TRBV10-1|11|-
CASSDQNSQNF
TGCGCCAGCAGTGACCAAAACAGTCAAAACTTC
>TRBJ1-2|-|TRBV5-4|15|-
CASSLEGGLGYGYTF
TGTGCCAGCAGCTTGGAGGGGGGGCTAGGCTATGGCTACACCTTC
>TRBJ2-7|-|TRBV9|13|-
CASSVQGPYEQYF
TGTGCCAGCAGCGTTCAGGGGCCCTACGAGCAGTACTTC
>TRBJ1-3|once|TRBV9|17|-
CASSAQIIDSPGNTIYF
TGTGCCAGCAGCGCACAAATAATAGACAGTCCCGGAAACACCATATATTTT
>TRBJ2-3|-|TRBV5-6|11|TRBD2
CASSLGRGGLF
TGTGCCAGCAGCTTGGGCCGGGGGGGCCTTTTT
>TRBJ2-1|-|TRBV5-4|17|-
CASKLSGQLSSYNEQFF
TGTGCCAGCAAGCTCAGTGGTCAACTAAGCTCCTACAATGAGCAGTTCTTC